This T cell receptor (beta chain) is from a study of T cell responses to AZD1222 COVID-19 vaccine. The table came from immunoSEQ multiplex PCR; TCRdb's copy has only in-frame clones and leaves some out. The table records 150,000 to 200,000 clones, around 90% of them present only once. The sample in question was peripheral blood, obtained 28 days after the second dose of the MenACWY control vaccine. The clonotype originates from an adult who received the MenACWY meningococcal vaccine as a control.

The CDR3 DNA reads as TGTGCCATAACCTCCGGGACAGGTGCGGAGCAGTACTTC. Its protein is CAITSGTGAEQYF. This chain links TRBV7-9 with TRBJ2-7, with 8 bases aligning to TRBD1. The germline CDR1 and CDR2 sequences are SEHNR and FQNEAQ (reference sequence). The CDR3 contains 13 residues. With 10 bases clipped from V and 7 bases from J, the junction kept 12 bases outside the gene matches.